This is a list of T cell receptor beta chains from one sample in a study of blood T cell repertoires in COVID-19. Here immunoSEQ multiplex PCR was the method, and the copy in TCRdb shows in-frame clones only, minus some. The repertoire holds around 470,000 clones, with 90% as singletons. Source material: PBMCs or T cells enriched from blood (not recorded which). The receptors originated from a young man who had recovered from COVID-19. The CDR3 runs from the conserved cysteine through the conserved F or W. The D gene is left open where the match is weak. Clone size is given for some rows only: seen once, a few or many times, or a class if the clone is expanded.

.,TRBV28,TRBD1,TRBJ1-1,CASSSSTGGVMNTEAFF,TGTGCCAGCAGTTCTTCCACAGGGGGAGTAATGAACACTGAAGCTTTCTTT
.,TRBV27,TRBD1,TRBJ1-5,CGTGTGINQPQHF,TGTGGGACAGGGACAGGGATCAATCAGCCCCAGCATTTT
.,TRBV28,.,TRBJ1-5,CASSLSSNQPQHF,TGTGCCAGCAGTTTGTCGAGCAATCAGCCCCAGCATTTT
.,TRBV12-3/TRBV12-4,.,TRBJ1-3,CASTFYSGNTIYF,TGTGCCAGCACTTTCTACTCTGGAAACACCATATATTTT
.,TRBV10-1,.,TRBJ1-5,CASRTYRRTSSNQPQHF,TGCGCCAGCAGGACTTATCGGCGAACTTCTAGCAATCAGCCCCAGCATTTT
.,TRBV9,TRBD1,TRBJ1-3,CASSVEGAYGNTIYF,TGTGCCAGCAGCGTAGAGGGGGCTTATGGAAACACCATATATTTT
.,TRBV6-5,.,TRBJ1-5,CASTSSSNQPQHF,TGTGCCAGCACGTCGAGTAGCAATCAGCCCCAGCATTTT
.,TRBV7-8,TRBD1,TRBJ1-2,CASSYLDRVGYTF,TGTGCCAGCAGCTACCTAGACAGGGTTGGCTACACCTTC
.,TRBV7-9,TRBD2,TRBJ2-4,CASSPRGSGATSKNIQYF,TGTGCCAGCAGCCCCCGGGGTAGCGGGGCGACTTCCAAAAACATTCAGTACTTC
.,TRBV14,.,TRBJ2-5,CASSQLGETQYF,TGTGCCAGCAGCCAACTCGGGGAGACCCAGTACTTC
.,TRBV30,TRBD1,TRBJ1-4,CAQRQGPEKLFF,TGTGCCCAGAGACAGGGGCCGGAAAAACTGTTTTTT
.,TRBV3-1/TRBV3-2,TRBD1,TRBJ1-1,CASSEQGAAFF,TGTGCCAGCAGCGAACAGGGGGCGGCTTTCTTT
.,TRBV19,.,TRBJ1-6,CASSIEGRGSSPLHF,TGTGCCAGTAGTATAGAGGGCAGGGGTAGTTCACCCCTCCACTTT
.,TRBV28,TRBD1,TRBJ1-1,CASSFEDREAFF,TGTGCCAGCAGTTTTGAGGACAGGGAAGCTTTCTTT
.,TRBV4-1,.,TRBJ2-5,CASSQGNSGGETQYF,TGCGCCAGCAGCCAAGGCAATAGCGGAGGGGAGACCCAGTACTTC
.,TRBV2,TRBD1,TRBJ1-2,CASSFGTGGDYGYTF,TGTGCCAGCAGTTTTGGGACAGGGGGCGACTATGGCTACACCTTC
.,TRBV9,TRBD1,TRBJ1-5,CASSRQGVDGQPQHF,TGTGCCAGCAGCAGACAGGGGGTAGATGGTCAGCCCCAGCATTTT
.,TRBV9,.,TRBJ1-1,CASSVSGDTEAFF,TGTGCCAGCAGCGTTTCCGGGGACACTGAAGCTTTCTTT
.,TRBV5-1,TRBD1,TRBJ2-1,CASSLPGTGSYNEQFF,TGCGCCAGCAGCTTGCCCGGGACAGGATCCTACAATGAGCAGTTCTTC
.,TRBV2,.,TRBJ1-6,CASSLSNSNSPLHF,TGTGCCAGCAGTCTTTCTAACAGTAATTCACCCCTCCACTTT
.,TRBV27,.,TRBJ2-1,CASSPSGAYNEQFF,TGTGCCAGCAGTCCGAGCGGCGCGTACAATGAGCAGTTCTTC
.,TRBV5-1,TRBD1,TRBJ1-3,CASSYNRGSGNTIYF,TGCGCCAGCAGTTACAACAGGGGCTCTGGAAACACCATATATTTT
.,TRBV30,TRBD1,TRBJ2-7,CAWSSNRGLTYEQYF,TGTGCCTGGAGTTCAAACAGGGGCTTGACCTACGAGCAGTACTTC
.,TRBV28,.,TRBJ1-6,CASSLQTANIPRPLHF,TGTGCCAGCAGTTTACAGACAGCAAATATCCCAAGGCCCCTCCACTTT
.,TRBV2,TRBD1,TRBJ1-5,CASSETGHNQPQHF,TGTGCCAGCAGTGAGACAGGGCATAATCAGCCCCAGCATTTT
few,TRBV5-5,.,TRBJ2-7,CASSLSASYEQYF,TGTGCCAGCAGCTTGAGCGCCTCCTACGAGCAGTACTTC
.,TRBV13,.,TRBJ1-1,CASSPRRDEAFF,TGTGCCAGCAGCCCCCGTCGGGATGAAGCTTTCTTT
.,TRBV2,TRBD1,TRBJ1-2,CASSGRGQGGYTF,TGTGCCAGCAGTGGGAGGGGACAGGGAGGCTACACCTTC
.,TRBV5-4,.,TRBJ1-1,CASSVYGGDTEAFF,TGTGCCAGCAGCGTCTATGGGGGGGACACTGAAGCTTTCTTT
.,TRBV5-5,.,TRBJ2-7,CASRASRGVTSDEQYF,TGTGCCAGCAGGGCATCCAGGGGCGTTACCTCCGACGAGCAGTACTTC
.,TRBV4-1,.,TRBJ1-5,CASSPRGNQPQHF,TGCGCCAGCAGCCCTAGAGGCAATCAGCCCCAGCATTTT
.,TRBV11-2,.,TRBJ2-1,CASSLEWGGLYNEQFF,TGTGCCAGCAGCTTGGAATGGGGAGGACTCTACAATGAGCAGTTCTTC
few,TRBV2,.,TRBJ1-6,CASSEVQRNSPLHF,TGTGCCAGCAGTGAAGTGCAGCGAAATTCACCCCTCCACTTT
.,TRBV9,.,TRBJ1-2,CASSVGSLGRDGGYTF,TGTGCCAGCAGCGTAGGGTCATTGGGGCGGGATGGTGGCTACACCTTC
.,TRBV5-1,.,TRBJ2-7,CASSVFGAGAREQYF,TGCGCCAGCAGCGTCTTCGGGGCGGGGGCGAGAGAGCAGTACTTC
.,TRBV27,TRBD2,TRBJ2-1,CASSLGGGGRINDEQFF,TGTGCCAGCAGTTTAGGCGGCGGCGGGAGGATTAACGATGAGCAGTTCTTC
.,TRBV5-1,TRBD1,TRBJ2-7,CASSLGQGAYEQYF,TGCGCCAGCAGCTTGGGCCAGGGGGCCTACGAGCAGTACTTC
few,TRBV15,.,TRBJ1-1,CATSRAGGYTEAFF,TGTGCCACCAGCAGAGCCGGCGGGTACACTGAAGCTTTCTTT
.,TRBV5-8,TRBD1,TRBJ1-2,CASRSTGGAEGYTF,TGTGCCAGCAGGTCGACAGGGGGCGCGGAAGGCTACACCTTC
.,TRBV7-6,TRBD2,TRBJ2-1,CASTPSGRAYNEQFF,TGTGCCAGCACCCCAAGCGGGAGGGCCTACAATGAGCAGTTCTTC
.,TRBV18,TRBD1,TRBJ1-2,CASSPLVIGTGGEYGYTF,TGTGCCAGCTCACCACTAGTAATAGGGACAGGTGGCGAGTATGGCTACACCTTC
.,TRBV5-4,.,TRBJ1-1,CASSLDRVNTEAFF,TGTGCCAGCAGCTTGGACAGGGTGAACACTGAAGCTTTCTTT
.,TRBV24-1,.,TRBJ1-4,CATSDPGTNEKLFF,TGTGCCACCAGTGACCCCGGAACTAATGAAAAACTGTTTTTT
.,TRBV28,TRBD1,TRBJ1-2,CASSSGRQGSKLGYGYTF,TGTGCCAGCAGTTCGGGGAGACAGGGCTCGAAGCTTGGGTATGGCTACACCTTC
once,TRBV2,.,TRBJ1-2,CASTTGAGYTF,TGTGCCAGCACGACAGGAGCCGGCTACACCTTC
.,TRBV18,.,TRBJ1-3,CASSPDSLNTIYF,TGTGCCAGCTCCCCGGACAGCTTAAACACCATATATTTT
.,TRBV19,.,TRBJ2-7,CASMQVALSSYEQYF,TGTGCCAGTATGCAAGTAGCGCTCAGCTCCTACGAGCAGTACTTC
few,TRBV14,.,TRBJ1-5,CASSIGGGNQPQHF,TGTGCCAGCTCCATCGGAGGCGGCAATCAGCCCCAGCATTTT
.,TRBV2,TRBD1,TRBJ2-5,CASSVRGRGETQYF,TGTGCCAGCAGTGTAAGGGGGCGAGGTGAGACCCAGTACTTC
once,TRBV5-4,TRBD2,TRBJ2-1,CASSPPGGSLNNEQFF,TGTGCCAGCAGCCCCCCCGGCGGGAGTCTCAACAATGAGCAGTTCTTC
.,TRBV6-9,.,TRBJ1-2,CASSYFAAENYGYTF,TGTGCCAGCAGTTATTTCGCGGCCGAAAACTATGGCTACACCTTC
.,TRBV6-5,.,TRBJ1-2,CASSLTPRDNYGYTF,TGTGCCAGCAGCTTGACCCCTAGAGATAACTATGGCTACACCTTC
.,TRBV5-1,TRBD2,TRBJ2-1,CASSLVAGEAYNEQFF,TGCGCCAGCAGTTTAGTAGCGGGAGAGGCCTACAATGAGCAGTTCTTC